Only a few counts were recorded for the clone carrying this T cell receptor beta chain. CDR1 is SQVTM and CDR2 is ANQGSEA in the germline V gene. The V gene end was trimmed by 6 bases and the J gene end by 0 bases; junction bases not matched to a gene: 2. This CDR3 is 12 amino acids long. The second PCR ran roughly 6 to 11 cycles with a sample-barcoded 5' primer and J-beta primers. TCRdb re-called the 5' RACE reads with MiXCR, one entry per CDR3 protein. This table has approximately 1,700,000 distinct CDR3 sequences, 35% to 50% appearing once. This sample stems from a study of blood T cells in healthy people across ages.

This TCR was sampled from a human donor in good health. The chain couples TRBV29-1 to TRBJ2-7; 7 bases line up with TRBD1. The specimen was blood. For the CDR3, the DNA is TGCAGCGTATGGACAGGCTCCTACGAGCAGTACTTC. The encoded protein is CSVWTGSYEQYF.